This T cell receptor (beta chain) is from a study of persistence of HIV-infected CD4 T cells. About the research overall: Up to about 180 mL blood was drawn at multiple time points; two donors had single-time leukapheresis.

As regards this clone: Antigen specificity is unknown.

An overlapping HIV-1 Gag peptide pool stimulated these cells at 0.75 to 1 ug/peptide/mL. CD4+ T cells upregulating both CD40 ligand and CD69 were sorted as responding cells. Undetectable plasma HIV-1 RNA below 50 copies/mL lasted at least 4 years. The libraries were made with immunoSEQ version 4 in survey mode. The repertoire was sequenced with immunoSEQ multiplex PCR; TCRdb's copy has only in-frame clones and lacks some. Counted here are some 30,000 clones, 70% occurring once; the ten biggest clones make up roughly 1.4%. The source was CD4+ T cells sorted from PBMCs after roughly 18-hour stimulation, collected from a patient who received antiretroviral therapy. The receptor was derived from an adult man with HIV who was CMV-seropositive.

CDR3 bases: TGTGCCAGCAGCTTAGGATTTGGGCACAGGGGTCCAGATACGCAGTATTTT. Translated: CASSLGFGHRGPDTQYF. The chain uses TRBV7-3 and TRBJ2-3; the match to TRBD1 covers 7 bases. The CDR3 sequence is 17 residues long. V lost 2 bases, J lost 4 bases, and 12 bases stayed unmatched. Germline V gene data show CDR1 as SGHTA and CDR2 as FQGTGA.